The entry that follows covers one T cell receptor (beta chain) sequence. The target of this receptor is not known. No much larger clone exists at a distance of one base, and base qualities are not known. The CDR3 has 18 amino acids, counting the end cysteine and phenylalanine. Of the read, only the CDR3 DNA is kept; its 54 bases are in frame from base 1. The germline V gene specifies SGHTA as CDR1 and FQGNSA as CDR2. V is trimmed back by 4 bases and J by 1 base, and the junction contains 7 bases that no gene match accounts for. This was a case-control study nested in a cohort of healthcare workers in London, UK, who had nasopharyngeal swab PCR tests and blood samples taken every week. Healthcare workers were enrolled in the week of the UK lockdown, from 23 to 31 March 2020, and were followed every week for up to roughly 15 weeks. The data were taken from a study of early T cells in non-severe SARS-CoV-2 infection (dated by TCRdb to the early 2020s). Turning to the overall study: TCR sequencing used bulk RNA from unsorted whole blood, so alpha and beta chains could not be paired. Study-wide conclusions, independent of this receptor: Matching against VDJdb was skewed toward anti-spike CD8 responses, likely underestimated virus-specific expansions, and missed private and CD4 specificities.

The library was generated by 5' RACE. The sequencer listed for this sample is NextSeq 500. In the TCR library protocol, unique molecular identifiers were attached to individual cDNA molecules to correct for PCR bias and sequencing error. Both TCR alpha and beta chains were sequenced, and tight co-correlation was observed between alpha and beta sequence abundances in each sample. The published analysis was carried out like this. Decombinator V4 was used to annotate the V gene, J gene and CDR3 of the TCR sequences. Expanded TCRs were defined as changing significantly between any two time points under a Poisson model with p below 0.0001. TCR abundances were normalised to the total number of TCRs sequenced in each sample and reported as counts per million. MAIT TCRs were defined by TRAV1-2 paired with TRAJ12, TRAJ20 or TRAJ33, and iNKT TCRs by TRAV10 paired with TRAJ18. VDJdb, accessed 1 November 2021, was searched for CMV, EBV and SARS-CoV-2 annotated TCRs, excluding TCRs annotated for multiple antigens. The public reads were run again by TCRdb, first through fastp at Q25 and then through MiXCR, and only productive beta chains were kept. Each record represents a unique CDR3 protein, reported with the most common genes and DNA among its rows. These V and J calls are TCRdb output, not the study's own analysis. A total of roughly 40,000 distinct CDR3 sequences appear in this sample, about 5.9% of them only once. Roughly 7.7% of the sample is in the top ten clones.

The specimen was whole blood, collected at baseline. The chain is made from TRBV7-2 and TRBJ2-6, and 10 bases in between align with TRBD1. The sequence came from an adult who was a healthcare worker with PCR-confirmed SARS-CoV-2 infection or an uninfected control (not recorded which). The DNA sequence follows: TGTGCCAGCAGCTCACTCCGGGACAGGGGATCTGGGGCCAACGTCCTGACTTTC. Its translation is CASSSLRDRGSGANVLTF.